The T cell receptor (beta chain) under discussion was sequenced for a study of T-cell memory formation after mild COVID-19. Overall study findings and caveats: Clones that contracted from day 15 to 85 had balanced CD4/CD8; later expanders were CD4+ biased.

Germline lookup yields CDR1 SEHNR and CDR2 FQNEAQ (reference sequence). The CDR3 is 15 amino acids. Trimming cost V 3 bases and J 6 bases; bases outside gene matches: 6. TCRdb re-called the 5' RACE reads with MiXCR, one entry per CDR3 protein. This sample has fewer than 140,000 distinct CDR3 sequences, with around 11% found just once. This clonotype was found a few times. As yet, its antigen is unknown. This chain links TRBV7-9 with TRBJ2-3; 10 bases map to TRBD1. This TCR was sampled from an adult woman who had mild COVID-19 (a few samples of this study predate the infection). Cell type and time point are not known. The specimen sequenced was PBMCs or a T cell subset sorted from them (not recorded which). CDR3 DNA sequence: TGTGCCAGCAGCTTGACAGGGGGCAGAGTGGATACGCAGTATTTT. Protein: CASSLTGGRVDTQYF.